The 21 T cell receptor beta chains below all came from one sample that was sequenced in a study of regulatory dendritic cells for organ transplantation. Clones were read by immunoSEQ multiplex PCR, and TCRdb kept only the in-frame ones, dropping some. This table has about 20,000 clones, around two thirds appearing once. Source material: memory CD4+ T cells from blood. The subset denotes: CD45RO+ memory T cells. These receptors came from a human donor in good health.

The J gene is TRBJ2-1, the V gene TRBV5-1; 12 nucleotides agree with TRBD2. With V trimmed by 4 bases and J by 5 bases, 13 bases remained unmatched. The CDR3 sequence is 18 residues long. Germline CDR1 SGHRS, CDR2 YFSETQ. The CDR3 bases are TGCGCCAGCAGCCCCCAGGCGGACGGACTAGCGGGACACAATGAGCAGTTCTTC. The encoded protein is CASSPQADGLAGHNEQFF.

This clone appeared a few times. V is TRBV4-1 and J is TRBJ1-5; 10 bases are shared with TRBD1. The germline V gene has CDR1 MGHRA and CDR2 YSYEKL. V trimming: 5 bases; J trimming: 4 bases; junction bases outside the gene matches: 5. The CDR3 runs 15 residues. Here the CDR3 DNA reads TGCGCCAGCAGCGAAAGACAGGGGGCGAATCAGCCCCAGCATTTT. It yields the protein CASSERQGANQPQHF.

The chain is built from TRBV18 and TRBJ2-3, with TRBD2 as a possible D gene (6 bases). The CDR3 is 15 residues long. Germline assignment: CDR1 KGHSH and CDR2 LQKENI. Trimming took 2 bases from V and 10 from J, leaving 19 bases between them. The CDR3 DNA reads as TGTGCCAGCTCACCAGCGGGGAATCGGGCCAGTGCGCAGTATTTT. This codes for CASSPAGNRASAQYF.

This chain connects TRBV19 to TRBJ1-2, with D perhaps matching TRBD1 (6 bases). The CDR3 runs 15 residues. V lost 1 base to trimming and J lost 4 bases, with 13 bases between them. The V gene's germline CDR1 is LNHDA and CDR2 SQIVND (reference sequence). CDR3 bases: TGTGCCAGTAGTATAGGACTCACCAGGGGCTATGGCTACACCTTC. It is translated as CASSIGLTRGYGYTF.

V gene TRBV7-2 combines with J gene TRBJ1-2; maybe TRBD1 (5 bases). In germline, CDR1 is SGHTA, CDR2 FQGNSA. With 1 base removed from V and 2 bases from J, the gap between germline ends came to 11 bases. There are 15 residues in the CDR3. The CDR3 DNA is TGTGCCAGCAGCTTAGGACAGCCCCTCAACTATGGCTACACCTTC. Translating gives CASSLGQPLNYGYTF. The complete variable domain, with remaining parts taken from reference TRBV7-2 and TRBJ1-2, reads GAGVSQSPSNKVTEKGKDVELRCDPISGHTALYWYRQSLGQGLEFLIYFQGNSAPDKSGLPSDRFSAERTGGSVSTLTIQRTQQEDSAVYLCASSLGQPLNYGYTFGSGTRLTVV.

Regarding this clone: The sample contains more than one DNA sequence encoding this CDR3. The chain uses TRBV6-1 and TRBJ2-2; TRBD1 matches at 9 bases. V shed 3 bases, J shed 7 bases, and the junction held 3 bases outside the gene matches. Germline V CDR1 and CDR2: MNHNS, SASEGT. The CDR3 is made up of 14 amino acids. The CDR3 nucleotides read TGTGCCAGCAGTGACACAGGGGGCAACGGGGAGCTGTTTTTT. As protein: CASSDTGGNGELFF.

Only one count was recorded for this clone. The chain couples TRBV7-3 to TRBJ2-1, with D perhaps TRBD2 (5 bases). Germline V gives CDR1 SGHTA, CDR2 FQGTGA. The ends were cut back, 6 bases at V and 6 bases at J, with 18 bases in the middle. The CDR3 is made up of 15 amino acids. CDR3 sequence reads: CASSLLASSINEQFF. The CDR3 DNA reads TGTGCCAGCAGTCTCCTAGCTTCGTCCATCAATGAGCAGTTCTTC. Drawing the rest from reference TRBV7-3 and TRBJ2-1, the complete variable domain is GAGVSQTPSNKVTEKGKYVELRCDPISGHTALYWYRQSLGQGPEFLIYFQGTGAADDSGLPNDRFFAVRPEGSVSTLKIQRTERGDSAVYLCASSLLASSINEQFFGPGTRLTVL.

This clone was seen a handful of times. The rearrangement uses TRBV10-3 and TRBJ1-2; 7 positions agree with TRBD1. Germline trimming cut 0 bases from V and 6 bases from J; bases unmatched to any gene: 7. The CDR3 extends over 15 amino acids. The germline gives CDR1 ENHRY, CDR2 SYGVKD. CDR3 sequence (DNA): TGTGCCATCAGTGAGTCTTTCGGGACAGACAATGGCTACACCTTC. Translation: CAISESFGTDNGYTF.

This sequence joins TRBV5-4 and TRBJ2-3, with 10 bases identical to TRBD1. V shed 0 bases and J 4 bases; nucleotides not matched to a gene: 11. Germline V gene sequence: CDR1 SGHNT, CDR2 YYREEE (reference sequence). The CDR3 loop spans 18 amino acids. As DNA, the CDR3 is TGTGCCAGCAGCTTGGGGCTGGCTTTGGGGACAGGGGCAGATACGCAGTATTTT. As protein: CASSLGLALGTGADTQYF.

The V call is TRBV29-1, the J call TRBJ1-2, with D maybe TRBD1 (5 bases). Trimming pared 6 bases from V and 4 bases from J, leaving 15 bases between. Germline loops: CDR1 SQVTM, CDR2 ANQGSEA. CDR3 length: 13 residues. CDR3 nucleotides: TGCAGCGTGGGGCTCGGCCAGGCCTATGGCTACACCTTC. This gives the protein CSVGLGQAYGYTF.

The rearrangement joins TRBV5-1 to TRBJ2-3; tentatively, D is TRBD2 (6 bases). Germline V gives CDR1 SGHRS, CDR2 YFSETQ. Trimming removed 0 bases at V and 0 bases at J, with 11 bases between. The CDR3 is 16 amino acids. The CDR3 DNA reads TGCGCCAGCAGCTTGGGTCGAGCGGGTAGCACAGATACGCAGTATTTT. Amino acids: CASSLGRAGSTDTQYF.

The chain combines TRBV4-2 with TRBJ1-1; 7 bases are shared with TRBD1. Trimming removed 2 bases from V and 4 bases from J; junction bases left unmatched: 7. Germline assignment: CDR1 LGHNA and CDR2 YNFKEQ. The CDR3 is made up of 15 amino acids. Here the CDR3 DNA reads TGTGCCAGCAGCCAAACAGGGGAGAGGGGCACTGAAGCTTTCTTT. It codes for CASSQTGERGTEAFF.

This clone was detected a few times. The rearrangement joins TRBV7-2 to TRBJ1-5, with D perhaps TRBD1 (6 bases). Germline assignment: CDR1 SGHTA and CDR2 FQGNSA. This CDR3 spans 13 amino acids. The V gene lost 4 bases and the J gene lost 6 bases, with 10 bases spanning the gap. The CDR3 sequence is CASSYKQGQPQHF. The CDR3, as DNA: TGTGCCAGCAGCTACAAACAGGGTCAGCCCCAGCATTTT.

As DNA, the CDR3 is TGCAGCGGAGACCGGGGGGTTGAGCAGTACTTC. Its protein product is CSGDRGVEQYF. The chain employs TRBV20-1 and TRBJ2-7, with 7 bases matching TRBD2. CDR1 is DFQATT, CDR2 SNEGSKA, per germline (reference sequence). This CDR3 has 11 amino acids.

V gene TRBV7-2 combines with J gene TRBJ2-1; 9 bases agree with TRBD2. Germline V gene lookup returns CDR1 SGHTA and CDR2 FQGNSA. Trimming removed 0 bases from V and 9 bases from J; junction bases left unmatched: 6. The CDR3 sequence is 15 residues long. The CDR3 region has the DNA TGTGCCAGCAGCTTAGCGCTGGCGGGGGGGGGTGAGCAGTTCTTC. Translated, it gives CASSLALAGGGEQFF.

This clone was observed a handful of times. This rearrangement joins TRBV5-1 to TRBJ2-1; TRBD2 is a possible D gene (6 bases). V was pared by 5 bases and J by 0 bases, with 12 bases between. The CDR3 is 15 residues long. Germline CDR1 SGHRS, CDR2 YFSETQ. The DNA for the CDR3 is TGCGCCAGCAGGGTAGCGGTCAGCTCCTACAATGAGCAGTTCTTC. Translated: CASRVAVSSYNEQFF.

The V gene is TRBV29-1, the J gene TRBJ2-1; 14 bases align to TRBD2. V trimming: 3 bases; J trimming: 5 bases; junction bases outside the gene matches: 6. This CDR3 has 16 amino acids. The germline CDR1 and CDR2 sequences are SQVTM and ANQGSEA. CDR3 sequence reads: CSVDRLAGGRHNEQFF. DNA of the CDR3: TGCAGCGTTGACAGACTAGCGGGGGGGAGGCACAATGAGCAGTTCTTC.

V usage is TRBV5-8 and J usage is TRBJ2-3, with TRBD1 matching 9 bases. This CDR3 comprises 20 residues. V was clipped by 0 bases and J by 2 bases; unmatched bases: 16. Per the germline V gene, CDR1 is SGHTS and CDR2 is YDEGEE. The CDR3 sequence: CASSLALDYPGQGVTDTQYF. The CDR3 nucleotides read TGTGCCAGCAGCTTGGCTCTAGATTACCCGGGACAGGGAGTCACAGATACGCAGTATTTT.

The rearrangement links TRBV9 to TRBJ1-2, with TRBD1 matching over 8 bases. The CDR3 extends over 14 amino acids. V shed 3 bases and J 4 bases; nucleotides not matched to a gene: 5. Germline V lookup: CDR1 SGDLS, CDR2 YYNGEE. The CDR3 bases are TGTGCCAGCAGCGCGACAGGGGAGAGCTATGGCTACACCTTC. This codes for CASSATGESYGYTF.

The CDR3, as DNA: TGTGCCAGCAGCCTGGGACAGGGGGGCTACAATGAGCAGTTCTTC. Amino acids: CASSLGQGGYNEQFF. This chain links TRBV5-8 with TRBJ2-1; 11 nucleotides agree with TRBD1. The CDR3 has 15 residues. Germline V CDR1 and CDR2: SGHTS, YDEGEE. V shed 4 bases, J shed 3 bases, and the junction held 3 bases outside the gene matches.

This clone was counted only a few times. The rearrangement joins TRBV5-1 to TRBJ2-3; 13 positions match TRBD2. With V trimmed by 2 bases and J by 2 bases, 2 bases remained unmatched. Germline-derived CDR1 and CDR2 are SGHRS and YFSETQ. The CDR3 spans 16 residues. The CDR3 DNA reads TGCGCCAGCAGCTTCGGGACTAGCGGGACCACAGATACGCAGTATTTT. Amino acid sequence: CASSFGTSGTTDTQYF.